This T cell receptor beta chain was captured in a study of cytomegalovirus exposure and HLA in healthy donors. The study, taken as a whole, reports: A likely sequencing artifact accounted for one observed cluster of highly shared sequence variants.

Germline-derived CDR1 and CDR2 are LGHNA and YNFKEQ. Trimming at V came to 1 base and at J to 2 bases, leaving 14 bases not matched to a gene. The CDR3 spans 19 residues. Note on this clone: The antigen is unknown.

PCR employed 60 Vbeta and 13 Jbeta primers. Assay: immunoSEQ multiplex PCR; the TCRdb copy retains only in-frame clones and omits some. This sample's table has tens of thousands of clones. This chain joins TRBV4-2 and TRBJ2-5, with 9 bases that match TRBD2. Sequenced: PBMCs. The TCR sequence derives from a female donor in good health and CMV-seropositive. The chain's CDR3 is CASSQGEASGIYGQETQYF. The CDR3 region has the DNA TGTGCCAGCAGCCAAGGTGAGGCTAGCGGGATTTATGGACAAGAGACCCAGTACTTC.